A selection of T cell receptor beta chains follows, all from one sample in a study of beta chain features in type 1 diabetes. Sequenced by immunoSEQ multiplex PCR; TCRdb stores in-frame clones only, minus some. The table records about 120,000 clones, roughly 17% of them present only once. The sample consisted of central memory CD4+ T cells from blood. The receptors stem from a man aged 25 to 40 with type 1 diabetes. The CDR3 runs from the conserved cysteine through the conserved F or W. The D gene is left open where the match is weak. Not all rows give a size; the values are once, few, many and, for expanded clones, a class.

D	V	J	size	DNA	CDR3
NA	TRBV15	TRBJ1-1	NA	TGTGCCACCAGCAGAAACAGAGGAGGGACTGAAGCTTTCTTT	CATSRNRGGTEAFF
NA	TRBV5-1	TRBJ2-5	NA	TGCGCCAGCAGCTTGGGTTCAATGGTCCAAGAGACCCAGTACTTC	CASSLGSMVQETQYF
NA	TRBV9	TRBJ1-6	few	TGTGCCAGCAGCGTAGAAGACGTATCGTTATCACCCCTCCACTTT	CASSVEDVSLSPLHF
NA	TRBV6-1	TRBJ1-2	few	TGTGCCAGCAGTTCTCTTGGGGAGGCGCGAGGCTACACCTTC	CASSSLGEARGYTF
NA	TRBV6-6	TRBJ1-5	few	TGTGCCAGCAGTTACGAGGCAATAAATCAGCCCCAGCATTTT	CASSYEAINQPQHF
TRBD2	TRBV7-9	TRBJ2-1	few	TGTGCCAGCAGCCCAGCCATAGCGGGGGGGCCATACAATGAGCAGTTCTTC	CASSPAIAGGPYNEQFF
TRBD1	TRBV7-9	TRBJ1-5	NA	TGTGCCAGCAGCTTAGGACAGGGGGCTTATCAGCCCCAGCATTTT	CASSLGQGAYQPQHF
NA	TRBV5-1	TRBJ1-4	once	TGCGCCAGCAGCTTGACAGCCTCCGGTGGAGAAAAACTGTTTTTT	CASSLTASGGEKLFF
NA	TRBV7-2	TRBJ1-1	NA	TGTGCCAGCAGCCCCAAAGTACGGTTGAACACTGAAGCTTTCTTT	CASSPKVRLNTEAFF
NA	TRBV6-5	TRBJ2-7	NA	TGTGCCAGCAGTAACAGGGAAACCTACGAGCAGTACTTC	CASSNRETYEQYF
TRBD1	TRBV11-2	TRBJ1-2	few	TGTGCCAGCAGCTTCAGGGGGCTAGGCTACACCTTC	CASSFRGLGYTF
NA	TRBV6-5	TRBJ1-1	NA	TGTGCCAGCAGTTACTTGCAGGCAGGGAACACTGAAGCTTTCTTT	CASSYLQAGNTEAFF
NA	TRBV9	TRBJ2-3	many	TGTGCCAGCAGCCTAAGGACTTGGGCAGATACGCAGTATTTT	CASSLRTWADTQYF
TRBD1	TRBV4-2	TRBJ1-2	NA	TGTGCCAGCAGCCAAGGTCTGCGGGACAGGATCTATGGCTACACCTTC	CASSQGLRDRIYGYTF
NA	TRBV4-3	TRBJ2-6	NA	TGCGCCAGCAGCCTCACAGGGAGAGGGGCCAACGTCCTGACTTTC	CASSLTGRGANVLTF
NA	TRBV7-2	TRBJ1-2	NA	TGTGCCAGCAGCTCCGCCGGGACCACAGTAGGCTACACCTTC	CASSSAGTTVGYTF
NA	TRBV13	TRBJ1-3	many	TGTGCCAGCAGCTTCGATGCGGACAGTAGAAGCTCTGGAAACACCATATATTTT	CASSFDADSRSSGNTIYF
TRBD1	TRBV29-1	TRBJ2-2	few	TGCAGCGTCCAGGGGGCAGGAGCCGGGGAGCTGTTTTTT	CSVQGAGAGELFF
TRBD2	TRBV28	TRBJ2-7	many	TGTGCCAGCAGCCAACCCGGGGGGGCCGGCGAGCAGTACTTC	CASSQPGGAGEQYF
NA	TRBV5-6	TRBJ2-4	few	TGTGCCAGCAGCTTCCGGGACGGGGTCTTTGACATTCAGTACTTC	CASSFRDGVFDIQYF
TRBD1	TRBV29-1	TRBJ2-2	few	TGCAGCGTGGGTCGACAGGGCAACACCGGGGAGCTGTTTTTT	CSVGRQGNTGELFF
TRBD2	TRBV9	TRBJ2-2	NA	TGTGCCAGCAGCGCGAGCGGGGGCGCGAACACCGGGGAGCTGTTTTTT	CASSASGGANTGELFF
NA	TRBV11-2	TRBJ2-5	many	TGTGCCAGCAGCTCCGCTGGGGGACACCAAGAGACCCAGTACTTC	CASSSAGGHQETQYF
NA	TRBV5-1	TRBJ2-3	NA	TGCGCCAGCAGCCCAGGTGACACAGATACGCAGTATTTT	CASSPGDTDTQYF
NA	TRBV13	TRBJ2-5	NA	TGTGCCAGCAGCTTAGTTCCGGCGGAGACCCAGTACTTC	CASSLVPAETQYF
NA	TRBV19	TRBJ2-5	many	TGTGCCAGTAGCGTCCAAGAGACCCAGTACTTC	CASSVQETQYF
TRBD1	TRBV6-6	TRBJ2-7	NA	TGTGCCAGCAGCCACCGTACAGGGGGCGAGCAGTACTTC	CASSHRTGGEQYF
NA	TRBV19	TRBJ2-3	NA	TGTGCCAGTAGTATGGGACTTCTAGATACGCAGTATTTT	CASSMGLLDTQYF
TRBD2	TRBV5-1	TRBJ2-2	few	TGCGCCAGCAGCCCACTAGCGGGGGAACCCGGGGAGCTGTTTTTT	CASSPLAGEPGELFF
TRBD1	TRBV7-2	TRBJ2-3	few	TGTGCCAGCAGCCAATACGGACAGGGGAGTGCAGATACGCAGTATTTT	CASSQYGQGSADTQYF
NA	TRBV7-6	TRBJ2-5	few	TGTGCCAGCAGCTTAGGTACTAGTAAAGAGACCCAGTACTTC	CASSLGTSKETQYF
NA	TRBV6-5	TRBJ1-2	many	TGTGCCAGCAGTACTGACAGCGGCTATGGCTACACCTTC	CASSTDSGYGYTF
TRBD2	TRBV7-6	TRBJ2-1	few	TGTGCCAGCAGCCGAAGCACCGGGGGGGACTACAATGAGCAGTTCTTC	CASSRSTGGDYNEQFF
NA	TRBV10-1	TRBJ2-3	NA	TGCGCCAGCAGTGAAGGAGCCATTAGCGCAGATACGCAGTATTTT	CASSEGAISADTQYF
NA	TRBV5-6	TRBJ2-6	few	TGTGCCAGCAGCTTGGTAACCGGGGCCAACGTCCTGACTTTC	CASSLVTGANVLTF
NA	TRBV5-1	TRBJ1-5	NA	TGCGCCAGCAGCTTGACAGGGAATCAGCCCCAGCATTTT	CASSLTGNQPQHF
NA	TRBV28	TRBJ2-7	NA	TGTGCCAGCAGCCGGGGACACGTTGTCTACGAGCAGTACTTC	CASSRGHVVYEQYF
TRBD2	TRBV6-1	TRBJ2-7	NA	TGTGCCAGCAGTAGAACTAGCGGTTACTCCTACGAGCAGTACTTC	CASSRTSGYSYEQYF
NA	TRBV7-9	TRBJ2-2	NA	TGTGCCAGCAGCGCTCGAGGGGGATCCAACACCGGGGAGCTGTTTTTT	CASSARGGSNTGELFF
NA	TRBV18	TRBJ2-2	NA	TGTGCCAGCTCACCGAAGGGGCCCGGGGAGCTGTTTTTT	CASSPKGPGELFF
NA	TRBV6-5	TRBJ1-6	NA	TGTGCCAGCAGTTACTCGTATGGACCGACTTCCCCCCTCCACTTT	CASSYSYGPTSPLHF
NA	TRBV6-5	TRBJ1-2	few	TGTGCCAGCAGTTTGGGGGTCGCCTATGGCTACACCTTC	CASSLGVAYGYTF
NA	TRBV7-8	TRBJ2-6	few	TGTGCCAGCAGCTTACGACGCCCTGGGGACTCTGGGGCCAACGTCCTGACTTTC	CASSLRRPGDSGANVLTF
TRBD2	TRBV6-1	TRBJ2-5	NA	TGTGCCAGCACCGGCCAGTGGCCCGGGAGGGAGACCCAGTACTTC	CASTGQWPGRETQYF
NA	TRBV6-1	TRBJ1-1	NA	TGTGCCAGCAGTTGGGGGGGTAACACTGAAGCTTTCTTT	CASSWGGNTEAFF
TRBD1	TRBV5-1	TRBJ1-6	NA	TGCGCCAGCAGCCCCAGGGGGACAGAGGCCCTCCACTTT	CASSPRGTEALHF
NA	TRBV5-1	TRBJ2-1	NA	TGCGCCAGCAGCTTAATGACCAATGCCAATGAGCAGTTCTTC	CASSLMTNANEQFF
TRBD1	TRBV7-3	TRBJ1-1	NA	TGTGCCAGCAGCCCGGGACAGGCCGCTGAAGCTTTCTTT	CASSPGQAAEAFF
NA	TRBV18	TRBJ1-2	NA	TGTGCCAGCTCACCGCCGAGCAGGGATGGCTACACCTTC	CASSPPSRDGYTF